Below are 9 T cell receptor beta chains sequenced from a single sample in a study of neurological immune-mediated disorders. A single record per CDR3 protein comes from TCRdb applying MiXCR to the 5' RACE reads. This sample carries fewer than 80,000 distinct CDR3 sequences, around 5% of them seen once, and the ten largest clones take approximately 3%. Specimen: PBMCs. The origin of the receptors is a woman aged 25 to 45 with multiple sclerosis.

In this sample, this clonotype turned up many times. The chain has TRBV5-1 and TRBJ2-7; 10 bases are shared with TRBD2. V shed 0 bases and J 9 bases; nucleotides not matched to a gene: 9. The CDR3 loop spans 15 amino acids. CDR1 and CDR2 (germline): SGHRS, YFSETQ. CDR3 coding DNA: TGCGCCAGCAGCTTGGAACTAGCGGGGCCAACGGGGCAGTACTTC. It codes for CASSLELAGPTGQYF.

The table lists this clonotype with many counts. This chain joins TRBV10-3 and TRBJ1-4; 8 bases are a match to TRBD1. The J segment lost 6 bases and the V segment lost 3 bases, leaving 9 bases of the junction unmatched. Germline V CDR1 and CDR2: ENHRY, SYGVKD. The CDR3 is 16 amino acids. CDR3 coding DNA: TGTGCCATCAGTGACCGGACAGGGCCTAACTATGAAAAACTGTTTTTT. Residues: CAISDRTGPNYEKLFF.

This clonotype was seen many times. As DNA, the CDR3 is TGTGCCAGCAGAGCTACAGGGAACTATGGCTACACCTTC. Its protein product is CASRATGNYGYTF. V and J are TRBV7-2 and TRBJ1-2, with TRBD1 as a possible D gene (6 bases). Germline values: CDR1 SGHTA, CDR2 FQGNSA. This CDR3 has 13 residues. Trimming left V 6 bases short and J 2 bases short, with 10 bases between.

Note on this clonotype: A junction boundary mismatches the germline segment, possibly from a read error. The J gene is TRBJ1-6, the V gene TRBV15; D remains unclear. The CDR3 consists of 15 residues. Germline V CDR1 and CDR2: LNHNV, YYDKDF (reference sequence). The CDR3, as DNA: TGTGCCACCAGCAGAACGGGCCCTTATAATTCACCCCTCAACTTT. As protein: CATSRTGPYNSPLNF.

A remark on this clonotype: This may arise from a read error, as a much more abundant clone is one base away. This chain connects TRBV9 to TRBJ2-7, with TRBD2 as a possible D gene (5 bases). V was clipped by 0 bases and J by 3 bases, with 10 bases between them. The CDR3 has 14 amino acids. Germline V gives CDR1 SGDLS, CDR2 YYNGEE. This CDR3 reads CASSVARGNYEQYF. As DNA, the CDR3 is TGTGCCAGCAGCGTAGCCAGAGGGAACTACGAGCAGTACTTC. The whole variable domain, filled in from reference TRBV9 and TRBJ2-7, reads DSGVTQTPKHLITATGQRVTLRCSPRSGDLSVYWYQQSLDQGLQFLIQYYNGEERAKGNILERFSAQQFPDLHSELNLSSLELGDSALYFCASSVARGNYEQYFGPGTRLTVT.

In this sample, this clonotype turned up a few times. V and J are TRBV20-1 and TRBJ1-2; no firm D call. The CDR3 extends over 13 amino acids. Germline lookup yields CDR1 DFQATT and CDR2 SNEGSKA (reference sequence). Trimming removed 0 bases at V and 8 bases at J, with 13 bases between. The CDR3 region has the DNA TGCAGTGCTAGAGATCTAAGCCCGATGGGCTACACCTTC. Protein product: CSARDLSPMGYTF.

This clonotype was picked up many times. The chain employs TRBV10-3 and TRBJ2-1; possibly TRBD1 for D (6 bases). The length of the CDR3 is 13 residues. Germline V gene data show CDR1 as ENHRY and CDR2 as SYGVKD. V gave up 4 bases and J gave up 5 bases, with 9 bases separating them. The CDR3 DNA is TGTGCCATCAGTGGGGCAGGGGACAATGAGCAGTTCTTC. It translates to CAISGAGDNEQFF.

This clonotype was seen repeatedly, ten times or more. The J gene is TRBJ1-3, the V gene TRBV7-6; D unresolved. This CDR3 comprises 13 residues. V was cut by 5 bases and J by 4 bases, with 9 bases left in between. In germline, CDR1 is SGHVS, CDR2 FNYEAQ. CDR3 sequence: CASSPRGGNTIYF. CDR3 nucleotide sequence: TGTGCCAGCAGCCCCCGTGGGGGAAACACCATATATTTT.

This clonotype was seen a few times. The chain has TRBV20-1 and TRBJ2-7; D not resolved. The CDR3 loop spans 14 amino acids. Trimming took 1 base from V and 3 from J, leaving 13 bases between them. Germline V gene sequence: CDR1 DFQATT, CDR2 SNEGSKA (reference sequence). CDR3 amino acids: CSARASALGYEQYF. The CDR3 bases are TGCAGTGCTAGAGCGTCGGCTCTTGGCTACGAGCAGTACTTC.